These 4 T cell receptor beta chains came from one sample sequenced in a study of T-cell reconstitution after alpha-beta-depleted transplantation in children. Construction of the TCRbeta library involved unique molecular identifiers. TCRdb reprocessed the PCR reads with MiXCR, giving one entry per CDR3 protein. The profile shows 300,000 to 400,000 distinct CDR3 sequences, about 17% of them singletons. The material was PBMCs, mostly from graft donor cells, obtained 360 days after TCRalphabeta/CD19-depleted stem cell transplant. These receptors originate from a male patient aged 2-15 years who had a stem cell transplant for acute lymphoblastic leukemia, so the T cells may come from the graft donor.

The gene calls are TRBV27 and TRBJ2-1; D could derive from TRBD1 or TRBD2 (6 bases each). V was cut by 4 bases and J by 6 bases, with 7 bases left in between. The CDR3 is 12 amino acids. The germline V gene encodes CDR1 MNHEY and CDR2 SMNVEV (reference sequence). Written as DNA, the CDR3 is TGTGCCAGCAGTTCGGGGGCCAATGAGCAGTTCTTC. This encodes CASSSGANEQFF.

The chain couples TRBV7-2 to TRBJ2-2; D remains unclear. Per the germline V gene, CDR1 is SGHTA and CDR2 is FQGNSA. This CDR3 comprises 13 residues. V was trimmed by 3 bases and J by 5 bases, leaving 7 bases between them. In DNA form, the CDR3 reads TGTGCCAGCAGCTTGCCTCGGACCGGGGAGCTGTTTTTT. Amino acids: CASSLPRTGELFF.

This clonotype was seen only a few times. The rearrangement uses TRBV6-2 or TRBV6-3 and TRBJ2-5; no clear D gene. The length of the CDR3 is 15 residues. The ends were cut back, 2 bases at V and 5 bases at J, with 15 bases in the middle. Per the germline V gene, CDR1 is MNHEY and CDR2 is SVGEGT. This chain's CDR3 is CASSYLETAGETQYF. The CDR3 DNA reads as TGTGCCAGCAGTTACCTGGAGACGGCTGGGGAGACCCAGTACTTC.

The V call is TRBV29-1, the J call TRBJ2-3; D gene uncertain. The CDR3 is made up of 13 amino acids. Per the germline V gene, CDR1 is SQVTM and CDR2 is ANQGSEA. V gave up 4 bases and J gave up 0 bases, with 8 bases separating them. The CDR3 DNA reads TGCAGCGTTGCCCTAGGAAGCACAGATACGCAGTATTTT. It encodes CSVALGSTDTQYF.